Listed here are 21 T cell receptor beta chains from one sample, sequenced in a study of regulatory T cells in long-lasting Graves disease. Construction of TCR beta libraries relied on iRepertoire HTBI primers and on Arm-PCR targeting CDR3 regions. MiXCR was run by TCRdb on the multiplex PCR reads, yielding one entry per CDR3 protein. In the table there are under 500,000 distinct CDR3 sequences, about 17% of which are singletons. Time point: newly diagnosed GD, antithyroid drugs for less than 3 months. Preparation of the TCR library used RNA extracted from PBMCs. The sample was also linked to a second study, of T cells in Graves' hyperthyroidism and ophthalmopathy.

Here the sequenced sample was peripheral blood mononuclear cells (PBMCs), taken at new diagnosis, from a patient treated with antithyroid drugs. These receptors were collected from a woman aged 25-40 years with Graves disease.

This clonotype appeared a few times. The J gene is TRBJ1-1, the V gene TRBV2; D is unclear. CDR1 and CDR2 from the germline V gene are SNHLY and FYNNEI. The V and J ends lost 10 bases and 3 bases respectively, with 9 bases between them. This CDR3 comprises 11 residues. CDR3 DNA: TGTGCCATCACAAACGACACTGAAGCTTTCTTT. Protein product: CAITNDTEAFF.

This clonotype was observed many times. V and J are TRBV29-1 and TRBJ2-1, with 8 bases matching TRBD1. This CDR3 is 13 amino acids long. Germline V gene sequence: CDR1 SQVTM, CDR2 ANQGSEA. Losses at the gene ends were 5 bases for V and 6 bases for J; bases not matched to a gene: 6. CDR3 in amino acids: CSVYGQGGNEQFF. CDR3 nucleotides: TGCAGCGTTTACGGACAGGGAGGCAATGAGCAGTTCTTC.

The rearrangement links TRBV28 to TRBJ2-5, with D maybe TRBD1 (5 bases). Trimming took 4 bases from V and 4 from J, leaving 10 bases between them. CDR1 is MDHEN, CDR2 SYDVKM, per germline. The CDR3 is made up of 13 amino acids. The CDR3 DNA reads TGTGCCAGCAGTTATATGCAGGGAGAGACCCAGTACTTC. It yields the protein CASSYMQGETQYF.

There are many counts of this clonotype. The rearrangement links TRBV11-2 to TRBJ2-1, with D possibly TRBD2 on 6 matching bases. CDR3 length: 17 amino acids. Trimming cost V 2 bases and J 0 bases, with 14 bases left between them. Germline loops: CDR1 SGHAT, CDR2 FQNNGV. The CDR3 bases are TGTGCCAGCAGCTTATACCCCGGGGGTAGCTCCTACAATGAGCAGTTCTTC. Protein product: CASSLYPGGSSYNEQFF. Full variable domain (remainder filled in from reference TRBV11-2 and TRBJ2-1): EAGVAQSPRYKIIEKRQSVAFWCNPISGHATLYWYQQILGQGPKLLIQFQNNGVVDDSQLPKDRFSAERLKGVDSTLKIQPAKLEDSAVYLCASSLYPGGSSYNEQFFGPGTRLTVL.

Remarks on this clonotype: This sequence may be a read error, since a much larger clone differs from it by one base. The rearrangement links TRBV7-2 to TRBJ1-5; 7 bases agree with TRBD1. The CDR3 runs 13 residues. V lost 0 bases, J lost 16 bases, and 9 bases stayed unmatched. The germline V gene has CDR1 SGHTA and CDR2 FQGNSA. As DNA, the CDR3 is TGTGCCAGCAGCTTAGCAGGGCCCAGGGGGTTACATTTT. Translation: CASSLAGPRGLHF.

CDR3 coding DNA: TGTGCCAGCAGTGGGGGGTCCACCAAAAACATTCAGTACTTC. As protein: CASSGGSTKNIQYF. The chain employs TRBV27 and TRBJ2-4; tentative D call: TRBD2 (6 bases). The CDR3 covers 14 residues. V was clipped by 5 bases and J by 2 bases, with 10 bases between them. CDR1 is MNHEY, CDR2 SMNVEV, per germline (reference sequence).

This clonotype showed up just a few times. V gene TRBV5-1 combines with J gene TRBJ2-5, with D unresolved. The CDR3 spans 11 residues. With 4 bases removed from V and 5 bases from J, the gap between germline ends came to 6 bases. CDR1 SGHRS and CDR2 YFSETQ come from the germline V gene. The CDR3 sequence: CASSIEETQYF. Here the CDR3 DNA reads TGCGCCAGCAGCATTGAGGAGACCCAGTACTTC.

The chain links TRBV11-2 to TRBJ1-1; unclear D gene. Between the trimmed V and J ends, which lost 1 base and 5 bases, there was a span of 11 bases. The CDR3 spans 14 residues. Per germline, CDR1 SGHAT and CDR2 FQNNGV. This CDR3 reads CASSLALWATEAFF. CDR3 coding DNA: TGTGCCAGCAGCTTAGCTCTTTGGGCGACTGAAGCTTTCTTT.

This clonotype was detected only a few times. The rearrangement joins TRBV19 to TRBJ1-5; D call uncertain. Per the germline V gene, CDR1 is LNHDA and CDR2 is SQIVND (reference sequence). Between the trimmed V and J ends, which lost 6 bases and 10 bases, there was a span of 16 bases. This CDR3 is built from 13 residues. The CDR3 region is CASSFEVLGPQHF. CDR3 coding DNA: TGTGCCAGTAGCTTCGAGGTTCTCGGTCCCCAGCATTTT.

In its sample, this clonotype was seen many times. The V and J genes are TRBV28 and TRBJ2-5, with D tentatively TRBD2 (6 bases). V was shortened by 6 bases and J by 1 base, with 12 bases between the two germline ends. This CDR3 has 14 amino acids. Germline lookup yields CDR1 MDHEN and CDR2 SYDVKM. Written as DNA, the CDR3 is TGTGCCAGCAGCCAAGCCGGGGGCCAAGAGACCCAGTACTTC. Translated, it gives CASSQAGGQETQYF. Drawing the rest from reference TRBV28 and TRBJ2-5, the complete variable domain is DVKVTQSSRYLVKRTGEKVFLECVQDMDHENMFWYRQDPGLGLRLIYFSYDVKMKEKGDIPEGYSVSREKKERFSLILESASTNQTSMYLCASSQAGGQETQYFGPGTRLLVL.

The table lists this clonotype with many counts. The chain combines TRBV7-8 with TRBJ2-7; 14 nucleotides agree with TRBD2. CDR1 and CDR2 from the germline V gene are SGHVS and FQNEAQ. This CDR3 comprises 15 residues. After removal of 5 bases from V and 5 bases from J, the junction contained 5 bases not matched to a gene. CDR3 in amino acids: CASSAPGLAGDEQYF. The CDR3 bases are TGTGCCAGCAGCGCGCCGGGACTAGCGGGAGACGAGCAGTACTTC. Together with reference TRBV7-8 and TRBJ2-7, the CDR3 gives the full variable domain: GAGVSQSPRYKVAKRGQDVALRCDPISGHVSLFWYQQALGQGPEFLTYFQNEAQLDKSGLPSDRFFAERPEGSVSTLKIQRTQQEDSAVYLCASSAPGLAGDEQYFGPGTRLTVT.

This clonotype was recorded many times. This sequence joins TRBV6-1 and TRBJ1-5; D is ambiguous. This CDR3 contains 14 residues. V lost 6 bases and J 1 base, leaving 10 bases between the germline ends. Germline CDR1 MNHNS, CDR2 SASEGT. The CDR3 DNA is TGTGCCAGCAGGCCCGCGGGGAGCAATCAGCCCCAGCATTTT. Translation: CASRPAGSNQPQHF.

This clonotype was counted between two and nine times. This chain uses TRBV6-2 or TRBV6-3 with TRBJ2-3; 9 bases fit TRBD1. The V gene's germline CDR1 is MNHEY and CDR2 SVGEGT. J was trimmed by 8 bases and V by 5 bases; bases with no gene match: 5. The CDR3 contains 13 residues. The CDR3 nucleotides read TGTGCCAGCAGTGACGAGACAGGGGGTACGCAGTATTTT. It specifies CASSDETGGTQYF.

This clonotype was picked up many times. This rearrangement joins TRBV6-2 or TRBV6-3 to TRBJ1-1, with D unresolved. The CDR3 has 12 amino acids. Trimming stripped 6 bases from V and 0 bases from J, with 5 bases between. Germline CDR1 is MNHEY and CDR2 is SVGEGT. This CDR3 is CASRLMNTEAFF. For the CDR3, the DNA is TGTGCCAGCAGGCTTATGAACACTGAAGCTTTCTTT.

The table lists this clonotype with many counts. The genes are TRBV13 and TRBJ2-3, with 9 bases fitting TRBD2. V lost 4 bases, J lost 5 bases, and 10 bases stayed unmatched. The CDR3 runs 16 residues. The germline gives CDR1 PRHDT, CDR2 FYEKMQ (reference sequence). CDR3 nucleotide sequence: TGTGCCAGCAGCTCCCTTGGGCGGGAGGGCCGAGATACGCAGTATTTT. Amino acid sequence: CASSSLGREGRDTQYF.

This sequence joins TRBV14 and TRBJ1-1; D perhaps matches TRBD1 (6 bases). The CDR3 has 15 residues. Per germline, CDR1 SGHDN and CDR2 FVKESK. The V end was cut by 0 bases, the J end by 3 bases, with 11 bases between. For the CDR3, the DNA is TGTGCCAGCAGCCAAGACCCAGGACAGTACACTGAAGCTTTCTTT. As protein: CASSQDPGQYTEAFF.

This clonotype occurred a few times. The CDR3, as DNA: TGTGCCAGCAGGGGCGGGAGTGCCTCCTACAATGAGCAGTTCTTC. It yields the protein CASRGGSASYNEQFF. V and J are TRBV6-2 or TRBV6-3 and TRBJ2-1; 7 bases are a match to TRBD2. Germline trimming cut 6 bases from V and 0 bases from J; bases unmatched to any gene: 5. From germline, CDR1 is MNHEY and CDR2 SVGEGT. The length of the CDR3 is 15 residues.

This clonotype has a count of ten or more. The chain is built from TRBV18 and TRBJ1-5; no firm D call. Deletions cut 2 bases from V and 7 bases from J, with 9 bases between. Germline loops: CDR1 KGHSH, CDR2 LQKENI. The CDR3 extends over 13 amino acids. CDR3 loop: CASSPGPSQPQHF. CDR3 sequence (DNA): TGTGCCAGCTCACCAGGGCCAAGCCAGCCCCAGCATTTT.

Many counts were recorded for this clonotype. This CDR3 reads CSARNSDSGSSGELFF. CDR3 nucleotide sequence: TGCAGTGCTAGGAACTCAGATAGCGGGAGCTCCGGGGAGCTGTTTTTT. The chain carries TRBV20-1 and TRBJ2-2; 9 bases map to TRBD2. J gave up 6 bases and V 3 bases, and 11 bases lay outside the gene matches. The CDR3 has 16 amino acids. CDR1 and CDR2 (germline): DFQATT, SNEGSKA (reference sequence).

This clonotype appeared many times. In DNA form, the CDR3 reads TGTGCCAGCTCCAGACTGCTTATACGGGGCACAAACACTGAAGCTTTCTTT. This codes for CASSRLLIRGTNTEAFF. The rearrangement joins TRBV18 to TRBJ1-1; tentative D call: TRBD1 (5 bases). V gave up 6 bases and J gave up 2 bases, with 22 bases separating them. This CDR3 spans 17 amino acids. Germline V gene sequence: CDR1 KGHSH, CDR2 LQKENI.

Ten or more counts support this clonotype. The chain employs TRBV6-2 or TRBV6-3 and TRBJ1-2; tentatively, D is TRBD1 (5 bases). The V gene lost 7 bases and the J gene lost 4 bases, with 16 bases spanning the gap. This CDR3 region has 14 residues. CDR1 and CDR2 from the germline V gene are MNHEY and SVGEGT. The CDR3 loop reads CASTTRAGFYGYTF. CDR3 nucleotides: TGTGCCAGCACCACACGGGCAGGGTTCTATGGCTACACCTTC.